A single sample gave rise to the 23 T cell receptor beta chains below, sequenced in a study of human thymus T cells. Generated by immunoSEQ multiplex PCR, the TCRdb table keeps only in-frame clones and is missing some. The sample records 45,000 to 50,000 clones, roughly 94% being singletons. Material: blood. The receptor set was obtained from a girl under two years old with a congenital heart defect but otherwise immunologically healthy.

Written as DNA, the CDR3 is TGCAGCGTTGAAGGCCTAGCGGGAGGGTACAATGAGCAGTTCTTC. This translates into CSVEGLAGGYNEQFF. The chain recombines TRBV29-1 with TRBJ2-1; 12 nucleotides line up with TRBD2. Germline values: CDR1 SQVTM, CDR2 ANQGSEA. The CDR3 has 15 amino acids. V lost 1 base and J lost 4; bases outside the gene matches: 2.

The chain's CDR3 is CASKLIRGYPSSYNEQFF. CDR3 in DNA: TGTGCCAGCAAGCTTATCAGAGGGTACCCTAGCTCCTACAATGAGCAGTTCTTC. The rearrangement uses TRBV27 and TRBJ2-1; tentative D call: TRBD2 (5 bases). The CDR3 spans 18 residues. CDR1 and CDR2 from the germline V gene are MNHEY and SMNVEV (reference sequence). Trimming took off 7 bases at V and 0 bases at J, with 22 bases between the two ends.

V is TRBV28 and J is TRBJ1-2; TRBD1 agrees at 9 bases. The CDR3 has 14 amino acids. Losses at the gene ends were 5 bases for V and 8 bases for J; bases not matched to a gene: 9. Germline V CDR1 and CDR2: MDHEN, SYDVKM. The CDR3 protein is CASSPPTGGLGYTF. Here the CDR3 DNA reads TGTGCCAGCAGTCCCCCGACAGGGGGGTTGGGCTACACCTTC.

This chain links TRBV7-9 with TRBJ2-5; D ambiguous. Germline assignment: CDR1 SEHNR and CDR2 FQNEAQ (reference sequence). The CDR3 consists of 14 residues. Between the trimmed V and J ends, which lost 5 bases and 3 bases, there was a span of 13 bases. The CDR3: CASSLITYKETQYF. Written as DNA, the CDR3 is TGTGCCAGCAGCCTTATTACTTACAAAGAGACCCAGTACTTC.

The rearrangement links TRBV9 to TRBJ2-1, with D perhaps TRBD2 (6 bases). This CDR3 contains 18 residues. With 4 bases removed from V and 0 bases from J, the gap between germline ends came to 20 bases. Germline assignment: CDR1 SGDLS and CDR2 YYNGEE. The CDR3 is CASSPHGRTGSSYNEQFF. CDR3 bases: TGTGCCAGCAGCCCCCACGGGCGGACCGGGAGCTCCTACAATGAGCAGTTCTTC.

This chain connects TRBV6-1 to TRBJ2-7; the match to TRBD2 covers 15 bases. CDR1 MNHNS and CDR2 SASEGT come from the germline V gene. The CDR3 sequence is 16 residues long. The J segment lost 4 bases and the V segment lost 4 bases, leaving 5 bases of the junction unmatched. The CDR3 bases are TGTGCCAGCAGTGCGGGACTAGCGGGGGGATTGTACGAGCAGTACTTC. Encoded protein: CASSAGLAGGLYEQYF.

The chain recombines TRBV7-3 with TRBJ2-5, with D possibly being TRBD2 (5 bases). Per the germline V gene, CDR1 is SGHTA and CDR2 is FQGTGA. This CDR3 is built from 17 residues. Deletions cut 5 bases from V and 5 bases from J, with 24 bases between. CDR3 sequence (DNA): TGTGCCAGCAGCCCCGCCCCTGGACCCCGGGGTATGGAGACCCAGTACTTC. Translating gives CASSPAPGPRGMETQYF.

The chain uses TRBV5-6 and TRBJ2-7; TRBD2 matches at 12 bases. CDR3 size: 15 residues. Germline V lookup: CDR1 SGHDT, CDR2 YYEEEE. With 4 bases clipped from V and 1 base from J, the junction kept 3 bases outside the gene matches. The CDR3 sequence: CASSGGLAGSYEQYF. In DNA form, the CDR3 reads TGTGCCAGCAGCGGCGGACTAGCGGGATCCTACGAGCAGTACTTC.

The chain joins TRBV5-8 to TRBJ2-7; perhaps TRBD1 as D (5 bases). V lost 0 bases and J lost 5, with 21 bases in between. The germline gives CDR1 SGHTS, CDR2 YDEGEE. CDR3 length equals 17 residues. As DNA, the CDR3 is TGTGCCAGCAGCTTGGCCGGGTCAGGGATAGCTCCCCACGAGCAGTACTTC. It translates to CASSLAGSGIAPHEQYF.

This chain links TRBV2 with TRBJ2-3; perhaps TRBD2 as D (5 bases). Trimming removed 6 bases at V and 8 bases at J, with 12 bases between. Germline V gene lookup returns CDR1 SNHLY and CDR2 FYNNEI. The CDR3 runs to 12 residues. The CDR3 loop reads CASSYGIFTQYF. The DNA for the CDR3 is TGTGCCAGCAGCTACGGGATTTTTACGCAGTATTTT.

The V call is TRBV29-1, the J call TRBJ2-2, with D possibly matching TRBD1 (5 bases). Germline lookup yields CDR1 SQVTM and CDR2 ANQGSEA. This CDR3 contains 12 residues. CDR3 region: CLPDIITGELFF. The CDR3 DNA reads TGCCTCCCGGACATCATCACCGGGGAGCTGTTTTTT.

A single count supports this clone. The chain uses TRBV27 and TRBJ1-1, with unresolved D. From germline, CDR1 is MNHEY and CDR2 SMNVEV (reference sequence). The V gene lost 6 bases and the J gene lost 1 base, with 9 bases spanning the gap. This CDR3 has 13 amino acids. The CDR3 DNA follows: TGTGCCAGCAGACTACACAGGAACACTGAAGCTTTCTTT. Translating it yields CASRLHRNTEAFF.

The chain has TRBV19 and TRBJ2-4; D could derive from TRBD1 or TRBD2 (5 bases each). The germline V and J ends were trimmed by 1 base and 3 bases, with 10 bases remaining between them. This CDR3 contains 15 residues. Germline V gene sequence: CDR1 LNHDA, CDR2 SQIVND (reference sequence). CDR3 in DNA: TGTGCCAGTAGTATAGCCACGAGGGGCAAAAACATTCAGTACTTC. This encodes CASSIATRGKNIQYF.

The chain links TRBV2 to TRBJ2-7; no clear D gene. The germline gives CDR1 SNHLY, CDR2 FYNNEI. The V end was cut by 6 bases, the J end by 3 bases, with 9 bases between. This CDR3 spans 12 amino acids. This chain's CDR3 is CASSLAFYEQYF. The CDR3 nucleotides are TGTGCCAGCAGCCTCGCCTTCTACGAGCAGTACTTC.

V is TRBV9 and J is TRBJ1-3, with D unclear. The length of the CDR3 is 14 residues. The V end was cut by 0 bases, the J end by 4 bases, with 8 bases between. CDR1 and CDR2 from the germline V gene are SGDLS and YYNGEE. The CDR3 spells CASSVGVNGNTIYF. The DNA of the CDR3 is TGTGCCAGCAGCGTAGGTGTAAACGGAAACACCATATATTTT.

V is TRBV7-9 and J is TRBJ1-1, with TRBD1 identical over 10 bases. The germline CDR1 and CDR2 sequences are SEHNR and FQNEAQ (reference sequence). CDR3 length equals 15 residues. V shed 6 bases and J 5 bases; nucleotides not matched to a gene: 9. The CDR3 bases are TGTGCCAGCAGGTCAGACAGGGGGCCAGGGACTGAAGCTTTCTTT. It codes for CASRSDRGPGTEAFF.

The chain employs TRBV28 and TRBJ2-5; 8 bases line up with TRBD1. The CDR3 length is 13 residues. The ends lost 3 bases at V and 5 bases at J; junction bases unmatched: 2. In germline, CDR1 is MDHEN, CDR2 SYDVKM. CDR3 amino acids: CASSFRTGETQYF. As DNA, the CDR3 is TGTGCCAGCAGTTTCCGGACAGGGGAGACCCAGTACTTC.

This clone is a singleton in its sample. V gene TRBV10-3 combines with J gene TRBJ1-4; D possibly corresponds to TRBD1 (6 bases). V shed 3 bases and J shed 5 bases, with 7 bases lying between them. The CDR3 totals 13 residues. Germline V lookup: CDR1 ENHRY, CDR2 SYGVKD. CDR3 residues: CAISEGGNEKLFF. As DNA, the CDR3 is TGTGCCATCAGTGAAGGGGGGAATGAAAAACTGTTTTTT.

Written as DNA, the CDR3 is TGTGCCAGCAGTCTCAGGGGACAGGTCGCCTACGAGCAGTACTTC. Translated, it gives CASSLRGQVAYEQYF. The rearrangement uses TRBV2 and TRBJ2-7; 8 nucleotides align to TRBD1. The CDR3 consists of 15 residues. V was clipped by 5 bases and J by 2 bases; unmatched bases: 8. Germline V lookup: CDR1 SNHLY, CDR2 FYNNEI.

In its sample, this clone was seen once. The V and J genes are TRBV28 and TRBJ2-7; no clear D gene. Germline V gene lookup returns CDR1 MDHEN and CDR2 SYDVKM. Trimming left V 3 bases short and J 1 base short, with 7 bases between. This CDR3 spans 13 amino acids. The CDR3 loop reads CASSFSSSYEQYF. CDR3 DNA: TGTGCCAGCAGTTTTTCCTCTTCCTACGAGCAGTACTTC.

This chain joins TRBV18 and TRBJ2-6, with 9 bases fitting TRBD1. V was clipped by 3 bases and J by 2 bases; unmatched bases: 14. The CDR3 runs 20 residues. Germline CDR1 KGHSH, CDR2 LQKENI. As DNA, the CDR3 is TGTGCCAGCTCACCGCGGGACAGGGTGTTCCTTCCGGCTGGGGCCAACGTCCTGACTTTC. Its translation: CASSPRDRVFLPAGANVLTF.

This clone was picked up one time. The chain carries TRBV7-3 and TRBJ2-1; 7 positions agree with TRBD2. With V trimmed by 4 bases and J by 0 bases, 3 bases remained unmatched. CDR1 SGHTA and CDR2 FQGTGA come from the germline V gene. The CDR3 covers 15 residues. The CDR3 sequence is CASSSLADSYNEQFF. The CDR3 DNA reads TGTGCCAGCAGCTCCCTAGCGGACTCCTACAATGAGCAGTTCTTC.

This chain links TRBV4-1 with TRBJ1-1, with a tentative D call TRBD1 (5 bases). V lost 0 bases and J 8 bases, leaving 10 bases between the germline ends. The CDR3 has 13 amino acids. From germline, CDR1 is MGHRA and CDR2 YSYEKL. CDR3 sequence (DNA): TGCGCCAGCAGCCAAGATCAGGGTTCGGAAGCTTTCTTT. Amino acid sequence: CASSQDQGSEAFF.